This entry lists 32 T cell receptor beta chains sequenced from one sample in a study of T cell changes during pregnancy in multiple sclerosis. Assay used: immunoSEQ multiplex PCR; TCRdb lists only in-frame clones, some missing. The sample has approximately 66,000 clones; around 90% are singletons. The source material was CD8+ T cells from peripheral blood mononuclear cells, sampled before pregnancy. These receptor sequences come from a female donor with multiple sclerosis, enrolled in a pregnancy study.

The rearrangement joins TRBV4-1 to TRBJ1-2; D is undetermined. The germline CDR1 and CDR2 sequences are MGHRA and YSYEKL. This CDR3 has 16 amino acids. Trimming pared 5 bases from V and 8 bases from J, leaving 24 bases between. CDR3 sequence: CASSVAWEFRPEGYTF. The CDR3 DNA is TGCGCCAGCAGCGTAGCGTGGGAGTTCCGACCGGAGGGCTACACCTTC.

This chain joins TRBV4-1 and TRBJ2-6; weak D call: TRBD2 (6 bases). The CDR3 runs to 19 residues. V was cut by 3 bases and J by 0 bases, with 18 bases left in between. Germline V gene lookup returns CDR1 MGHRA and CDR2 YSYEKL. The CDR3 protein is CASSHPIGTGDSGANVLTF. The CDR3 DNA reads as TGCGCCAGCAGCCACCCAATCGGGACGGGAGACTCTGGGGCCAACGTCCTGACTTTC.

This clone appeared a few times. At one end, the junction sequence differs from germline, possibly due to a read error. This chain connects TRBV7-3 to TRBJ2-2; maybe TRBD1 (5 bases). The CDR3 runs 13 residues. Per the germline V gene, CDR1 is SGHTA and CDR2 is FQGTGA. CDR3 protein: CASSFAGQGELFF. CDR3 DNA: TGCGCCAGCAGCTTTGCAGGGCAAGGGGAGCTGTTTTTT.

V usage is TRBV9 and J usage is TRBJ2-3; no clear D. This CDR3 spans 14 amino acids. The germline gives CDR1 SGDLS, CDR2 YYNGEE. V was pared by 3 bases and J by 2 bases, with 10 bases between. This CDR3 is CASSDLLLTDTQYF. The CDR3, as DNA: TGTGCCAGCAGCGACCTACTACTCACAGATACGCAGTATTTT.

This sequence joins TRBV29-1 and TRBJ2-4, with D possibly being TRBD2 (5 bases). The CDR3 has 14 residues. The ends were cut back, 4 bases at V and 0 bases at J, with 10 bases in the middle. CDR1 SQVTM and CDR2 ANQGSEA come from the germline V gene. The CDR3 DNA is TGCAGCGTTGTCGTGGACTTAGCCAAAAACATTCAGTACTTC. It codes for CSVVVDLAKNIQYF.

This chain joins TRBV5-8 and TRBJ2-7, with 10 bases matching TRBD1. Germline CDR1 SGHTS, CDR2 YDEGEE. The CDR3 length is 15 residues. Trimming took 4 bases from V and 1 from J; bases not matched to a gene: 5. The CDR3 coding sequence is TGTGCCAGCAGCCACCGGGACAGGGGTTCCTACGAGCAGTACTTC. Protein sequence: CASSHRDRGSYEQYF.

The rearrangement joins TRBV5-6 to TRBJ1-1, with D perhaps TRBD1 (5 bases). The CDR3 runs 14 residues. V was trimmed by 1 base and J by 3 bases, leaving 10 bases between them. CDR1 is SGHDT, CDR2 YYEEEE, per germline. CDR3 amino acids: CASSLQVGDTEAFF. CDR3 nucleotides: TGTGCCAGCAGCTTGCAGGTAGGGGACACTGAAGCTTTCTTT.

This clone was counted once. The chain joins TRBV27 to TRBJ2-7; possible D gene TRBD1, 6 bases. The CDR3 is 13 residues long. V was cut by 2 bases and J by 7 bases, with 12 bases left in between. Germline V gene lookup returns CDR1 MNHEY and CDR2 SMNVEV (reference sequence). CDR3 protein: CASSLVTGGEQYF. DNA of the CDR3: TGTGCCAGCAGTTTAGTGACAGGCGGTGAGCAGTACTTC.

The chain joins TRBV27 to TRBJ1-5; D gene ambiguous. The germline gives CDR1 MNHEY, CDR2 SMNVEV (reference sequence). V lost 4 bases to trimming and J lost 2 bases, with 9 bases between them. This CDR3 is built from 14 residues. CDR3 DNA: TGTGCCAGCAGTTATCAGTTGGGCAATCAGCCCCAGCATTTT. Translated, it gives CASSYQLGNQPQHF.

V gene TRBV19 combines with J gene TRBJ2-7, with TRBD1 identical over 9 bases. Per germline, CDR1 LNHDA and CDR2 SQIVND (reference sequence). This CDR3 spans 12 amino acids. The CDR3 sequence: CASGQGSYEQYF. In nucleotides, the CDR3 is TGTGCGTCGGGACAGGGATCCTACGAGCAGTACTTC. The full variable domain, rest sourced from reference TRBV19 and TRBJ2-7, is DGGITQSPKYLFRKEGQNVTLSCEQNLNHDAMYWYRQDPGQGLRLIYYSQIVNDFQKGDIAEGYSVSREKKESFPLTVTSAQKNPTAFYLCASGQGSYEQYFGPGTRLTVT.

The chain is built from TRBV6-5 and TRBJ1-2; TRBD1 is a possible D gene (5 bases). The CDR3 spans 13 residues. Germline CDR1 MNHEY, CDR2 SVGAGI. The V gene lost 5 bases and the J gene lost 8 bases, with 15 bases spanning the gap. The CDR3 spells CASSPSGGSGYTF. DNA of the CDR3: TGTGCCAGCAGTCCTAGCGGGGGGAGCGGCTACACCTTC.

This clone was observed a handful of times. This sample includes further DNA sequences coding for the same CDR3. The V and J genes are TRBV19 and TRBJ1-2; D perhaps matches TRBD1 (6 bases). Germline CDR1 and CDR2: LNHDA and SQIVND (reference sequence). The CDR3 has 11 amino acids. V was shortened by 9 bases and J by 5 bases, with 10 bases between the two germline ends. In DNA form, the CDR3 reads TGTGCCAGCGGAACAGGGTATGGCTACACCTTC. Translating it yields CASGTGYGYTF.

This chain links TRBV9 with TRBJ2-3, with D unresolved. Germline V gene lookup returns CDR1 SGDLS and CDR2 YYNGEE. Trimming stripped 4 bases from V and 2 bases from J, with 14 bases between. The CDR3 covers 15 residues. The CDR3 loop reads CASSTHARTTDTQYF. As DNA, the CDR3 is TGTGCCAGCAGCACCCACGCGAGAACCACAGATACGCAGTATTTT.

V usage is TRBV9 and J usage is TRBJ1-2; 8 bases match TRBD1. The CDR3 extends over 13 amino acids. V shed 3 bases, J shed 2 bases, and the junction held 0 bases outside the gene matches. CDR1 is SGDLS and CDR2 is YYNGEE in the germline V gene. The CDR3 coding sequence is TGTGCCAGCAGCGCAGGGGGCAACTATGGCTACACCTTC. This codes for CASSAGGNYGYTF.

In DNA, the CDR3 is TGTGCCAGCAGTTCTAGCGGGGGGGCGCAGACCCAGTACTTC. The encoded protein is CASSSSGGAQTQYF. V is TRBV7-2 and J is TRBJ2-5, with 12 bases that match TRBD2. Per the germline V gene, CDR1 is SGHTA and CDR2 is FQGNSA. Germline trimming cut 6 bases from V and 6 bases from J; bases unmatched to any gene: 5. The length of the CDR3 is 14 residues.

This rearrangement joins TRBV28 to TRBJ1-1; TRBD1 matches 11 bases. Germline CDR1 MDHEN, CDR2 SYDVKM. The CDR3 has 14 residues. The V and J ends lost 6 bases and 4 bases, in that order; junction bases with no gene match: 4. The CDR3 DNA reads TGTGCCAGCAGCTCCGGGACAGGGGGCACTGAAGCTTTCTTT. Protein product: CASSSGTGGTEAFF.

The V and J genes are TRBV4-1 and TRBJ2-3, with 9 bases fitting TRBD2. CDR3 length equals 15 residues. V was clipped by 5 bases and J by 5 bases; unmatched bases: 8. From germline, CDR1 is MGHRA and CDR2 YSYEKL. The CDR3 coding sequence is TGCGCCAGCAGCGAATCTAGCGGGGTCGGAGATACGCAGTATTTT. Translated: CASSESSGVGDTQYF.

The chain joins TRBV15 to TRBJ1-4, with a possible D match to TRBD1 (5 bases). The V end was cut by 1 base, the J end by 5 bases, with 14 bases between. The CDR3 totals 16 residues. Germline V gene data show CDR1 as LNHNV and CDR2 as YYDKDF (reference sequence). The CDR3 DNA follows: TGTGCCACCAGCAGAGCTAGACAGTCTATAAATGAAAAACTGTTTTTT. The encoded protein is CATSRARQSINEKLFF.

The CDR3 coding sequence is TGTGCCAGCAGTGATTCGACCAAACCTAGCAGTGGCTACACCTTC. Protein sequence: CASSDSTKPSSGYTF. This chain connects TRBV6-1 to TRBJ1-2; D gene unclear. The germline V gene has CDR1 MNHNS and CDR2 SASEGT. The CDR3 length is 15 residues. V lost 3 bases and J 7 bases, leaving 18 bases between the germline ends.

The chain links TRBV2 to TRBJ1-1; maybe TRBD1 (6 bases). Per germline, CDR1 SNHLY and CDR2 FYNNEI. This CDR3 is 14 amino acids long. The V gene lost 4 bases and the J gene lost 1 base, with 10 bases spanning the gap. The CDR3 DNA reads as TGTGCCAGCAGTGTGGGCAGGGGGAACACTGAAGCTTTCTTT. This codes for CASSVGRGNTEAFF.

The V gene is TRBV6-6, the J gene TRBJ1-1, with 9 nucleotides matching TRBD1. Losses at the gene ends were 6 bases for V and 5 bases for J; bases not matched to a gene: 10. The CDR3 is made up of 15 amino acids. Germline-derived CDR1 and CDR2 are MNHNY and SVGAGI (reference sequence). DNA of the CDR3: TGTGCCAGCAGCCGAAGCCCGACAGGGGGGACTGAAGCTTTCTTT. It is translated as CASSRSPTGGTEAFF.

The rearrangement joins TRBV6-5 to TRBJ1-5, with TRBD1 matching over 10 bases. The germline V gene encodes CDR1 MNHEY and CDR2 SVGAGI. The CDR3 runs to 15 residues. V trimming: 6 bases; J trimming: 3 bases; junction bases outside the gene matches: 5. The CDR3 loop reads CASRGTGDVNQPQHF. The CDR3 DNA follows: TGTGCCAGCAGAGGGACAGGGGACGTCAATCAGCCCCAGCATTTT.

The rearrangement joins TRBV11-2 to TRBJ2-2; 12 positions match TRBD2. Per germline, CDR1 SGHAT and CDR2 FQNNGV. Trimming took 0 bases from V and 4 from J; bases not matched to a gene: 6. The CDR3 sequence is 18 residues long. CDR3 sequence: CASSLEVPGLAGTGELFF. Here the CDR3 DNA reads TGTGCCAGCAGCTTAGAAGTCCCGGGACTAGCGGGCACCGGGGAGCTGTTTTTT.

The rearrangement links TRBV6-5 to TRBJ1-1; 8 nucleotides match TRBD1. Germline CDR1 MNHEY, CDR2 SVGAGI. The V segment lost 5 bases and the J segment 5 bases; nucleotides outside the gene matches: 10. This CDR3 region has 15 residues. The CDR3 loop is CASSHTGGIWTEAFF. The DNA for the CDR3 is TGTGCCAGCAGTCATACAGGGGGAATTTGGACTGAAGCTTTCTTT.

The CDR3 nucleotides read TGCGCCAGCAGCTCAATACAGGGGGCAGACACTGAAGCTTTCTTT. Its translation: CASSSIQGADTEAFF. The rearrangement links TRBV5-1 to TRBJ1-1; 9 bases fit TRBD1. Looked up from germline, CDR1 is SGHRS and CDR2 is YFSETQ. The CDR3 is 15 amino acids. Trimming removed 3 bases from V and 3 bases from J; junction bases left unmatched: 6.

V and J are TRBV9 and TRBJ2-5; the match to TRBD2 covers 8 bases. Per germline, CDR1 SGDLS and CDR2 YYNGEE. The CDR3 runs 15 residues. With V trimmed by 4 bases and J by 4 bases, 9 bases remained unmatched. The CDR3 nucleotides are TGTGCCAGCAGCCCGGGGGGGCGGGTTGGAGAGACCCAGTACTTC. It yields the protein CASSPGGRVGETQYF.

The rearrangement links TRBV7-9 to TRBJ2-7; D is perhaps TRBD1 (6 bases). V lost 5 bases to trimming and J lost 0 bases, with 14 bases between them. This CDR3 region has 15 residues. CDR1 SEHNR and CDR2 FQNEAQ come from the germline V gene (reference sequence). CDR3 nucleotide sequence: TGTGCCAGCAGCCTTTCAGGGGATAACTCCTACGAGCAGTACTTC. Encoded protein: CASSLSGDNSYEQYF.

This sequence joins TRBV5-1 and TRBJ2-2, with 7 bases identical to TRBD2. The V segment lost 0 bases and the J segment 1 base; nucleotides outside the gene matches: 9. Per germline, CDR1 SGHRS and CDR2 YFSETQ. This CDR3 spans 18 amino acids. CDR3 bases: TGCGCCAGCAGCTTGGCCCTCGGACTAGAGGGGAACACCGGGGAGCTGTTTTTT. This sequence encodes CASSLALGLEGNTGELFF.

The V gene is TRBV18, the J gene TRBJ1-2; 9 nucleotides align to TRBD1. Germline V CDR1 and CDR2: KGHSH, LQKENI. This CDR3 is built from 15 residues. J was trimmed by 4 bases and V by 0 bases; bases with no gene match: 3. The CDR3 sequence is CASSPPGQGPYGYTF. In DNA form, the CDR3 reads TGTGCCAGCTCACCACCGGGACAGGGTCCCTATGGCTACACCTTC.

This chain connects TRBV4-1 to TRBJ2-7, with 9 bases lining up with TRBD1. The germline V gene encodes CDR1 MGHRA and CDR2 YSYEKL. V was pared by 6 bases and J by 0 bases, with 6 bases of the junction left unmatched. This CDR3 is 15 amino acids long. CDR3 protein: CASRPGQGSSYEQYF. As DNA, the CDR3 is TGCGCCAGCAGACCAGGACAGGGGAGCTCCTACGAGCAGTACTTC.

The chain combines TRBV6-5 with TRBJ2-5; 8 nucleotides line up with TRBD2. V gave up 0 bases and J gave up 7 bases; unmatched junction bases: 4. CDR1 is MNHEY and CDR2 is SVGAGI in the germline V gene. This CDR3 is built from 14 residues. CDR3 coding DNA: TGTGCCAGCAGTTACTCGGCGGGGGGTGGGACCCAGTACTTC. Protein: CASSYSAGGGTQYF.

This chain joins TRBV5-1 and TRBJ2-2; D might be TRBD1 (6 bases). The CDR3 covers 16 residues. CDR1 and CDR2 from the germline V gene are SGHRS and YFSETQ. The V gene lost 3 bases and the J gene lost 5 bases, with 17 bases spanning the gap. In DNA form, the CDR3 reads TGCGCCAGCAGCTCGGGACACCCCGAGGGTACCGGGGAGCTGTTTTTT. Translating it yields CASSSGHPEGTGELFF.